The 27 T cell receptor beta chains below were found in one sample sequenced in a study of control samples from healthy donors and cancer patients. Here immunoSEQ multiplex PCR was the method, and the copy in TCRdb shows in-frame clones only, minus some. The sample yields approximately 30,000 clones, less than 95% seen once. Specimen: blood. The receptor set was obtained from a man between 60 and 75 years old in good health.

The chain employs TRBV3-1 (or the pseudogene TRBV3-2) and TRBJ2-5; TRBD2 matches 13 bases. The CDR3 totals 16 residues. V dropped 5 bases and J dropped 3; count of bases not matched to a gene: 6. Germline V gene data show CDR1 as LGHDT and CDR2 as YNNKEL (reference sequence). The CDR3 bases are TGTGCCAGCAGCAGCTACGGGACTAGCGGGGAAGAGACCCAGTACTTC. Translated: CASSSYGTSGEETQYF.

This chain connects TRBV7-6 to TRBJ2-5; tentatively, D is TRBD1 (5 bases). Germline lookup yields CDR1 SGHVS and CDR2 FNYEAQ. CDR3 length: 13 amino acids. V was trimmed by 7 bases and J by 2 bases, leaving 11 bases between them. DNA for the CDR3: TGTGCCAGCAAAACAGGAACTCAAGAGACCCAGTACTTC. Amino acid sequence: CASKTGTQETQYF.

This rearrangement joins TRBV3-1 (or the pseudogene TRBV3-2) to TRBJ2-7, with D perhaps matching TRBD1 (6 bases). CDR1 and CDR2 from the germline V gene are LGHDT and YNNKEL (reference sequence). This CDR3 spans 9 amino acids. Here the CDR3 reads CAQGYEQYF. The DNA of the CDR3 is TGTGCTCAGGGGTACGAGCAGTACTTC.

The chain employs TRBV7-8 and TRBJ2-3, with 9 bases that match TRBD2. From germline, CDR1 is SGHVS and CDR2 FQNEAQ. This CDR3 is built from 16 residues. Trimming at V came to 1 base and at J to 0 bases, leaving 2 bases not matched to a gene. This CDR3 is CASSLGAGGSTDTQYF. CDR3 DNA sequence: TGTGCCAGCAGCTTAGGAGCGGGGGGCAGCACAGATACGCAGTATTTT.

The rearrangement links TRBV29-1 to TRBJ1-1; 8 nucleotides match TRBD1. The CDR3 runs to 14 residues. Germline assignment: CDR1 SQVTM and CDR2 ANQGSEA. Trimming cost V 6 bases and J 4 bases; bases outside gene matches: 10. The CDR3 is CSVEPTGGGTEAFF. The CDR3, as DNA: TGCAGCGTGGAGCCTACAGGGGGAGGCACTGAAGCTTTCTTT. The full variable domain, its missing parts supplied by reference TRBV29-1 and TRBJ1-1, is SAVISQKPSRDICQRGTSLTIQCQVDSQVTMMFWYRQQPGQSLTLIATANQGSEATYESGFVIDKFPISRPNLTFSTLTVSNMSPEDSSIYLCSVEPTGGGTEAFFGQGTRLTVV.

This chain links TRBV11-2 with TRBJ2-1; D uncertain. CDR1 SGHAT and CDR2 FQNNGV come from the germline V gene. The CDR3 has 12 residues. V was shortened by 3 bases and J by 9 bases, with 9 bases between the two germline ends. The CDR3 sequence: CASSFWGGEQFF. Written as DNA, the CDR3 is TGTGCCAGCAGCTTTTGGGGTGGTGAGCAGTTCTTC.

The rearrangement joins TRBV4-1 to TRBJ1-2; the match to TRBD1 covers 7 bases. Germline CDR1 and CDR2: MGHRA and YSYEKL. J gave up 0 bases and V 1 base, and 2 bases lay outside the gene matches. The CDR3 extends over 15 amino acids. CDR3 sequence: CASSQADRANYGYTF. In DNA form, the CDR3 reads TGCGCCAGCAGCCAAGCAGACAGGGCTAACTATGGCTACACCTTC.

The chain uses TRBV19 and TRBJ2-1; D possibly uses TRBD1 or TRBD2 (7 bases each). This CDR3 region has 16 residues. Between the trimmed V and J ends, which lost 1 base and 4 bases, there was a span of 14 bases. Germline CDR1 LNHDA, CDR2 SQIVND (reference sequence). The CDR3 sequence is CASSIGGGQPYNEQFF. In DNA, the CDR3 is TGTGCCAGTAGTATAGGGGGGGGACAGCCTTACAATGAGCAGTTCTTC.

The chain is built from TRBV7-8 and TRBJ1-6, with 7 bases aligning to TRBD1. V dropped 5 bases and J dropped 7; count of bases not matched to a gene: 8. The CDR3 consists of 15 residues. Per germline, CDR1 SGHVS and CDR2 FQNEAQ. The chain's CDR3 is CASSLWDRSNSPLHF. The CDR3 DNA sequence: TGTGCCAGCAGCCTATGGGACAGATCAAATTCACCCCTCCACTTT.

DNA of the CDR3: TGCGCCAGCAGTGAGCCGGACAGAAAGTCCTACGAGCAGTACTTC. It codes for CASSEPDRKSYEQYF. The chain employs TRBV10-1 and TRBJ2-7, with a tentative D call TRBD1 (6 bases). The V end lost 2 bases, the J end lost 1 base, and 12 bases lay between the germline ends. The germline V gene encodes CDR1 WNHNN and CDR2 SYGVQD (reference sequence). The CDR3 is made up of 15 amino acids.

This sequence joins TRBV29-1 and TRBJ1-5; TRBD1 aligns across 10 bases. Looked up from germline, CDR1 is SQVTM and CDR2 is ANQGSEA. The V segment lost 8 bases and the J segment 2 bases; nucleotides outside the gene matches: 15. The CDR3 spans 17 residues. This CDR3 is CSPRSRDRGFGNQPQHF. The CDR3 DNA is TGCAGCCCTCGATCCCGGGACAGGGGATTTGGCAATCAGCCCCAGCATTTT.

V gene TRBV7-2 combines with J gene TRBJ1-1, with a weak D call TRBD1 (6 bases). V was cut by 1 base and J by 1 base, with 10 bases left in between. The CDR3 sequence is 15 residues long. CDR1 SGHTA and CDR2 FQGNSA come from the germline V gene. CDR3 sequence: CASSLDQGSNTEAFF. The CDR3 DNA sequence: TGTGCCAGCAGCTTAGATCAGGGGTCGAACACTGAAGCTTTCTTT.

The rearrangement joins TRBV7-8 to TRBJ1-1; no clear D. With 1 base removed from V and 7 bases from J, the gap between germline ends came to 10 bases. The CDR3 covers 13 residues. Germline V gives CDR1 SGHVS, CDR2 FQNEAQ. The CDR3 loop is CASSLGMTGEAFF. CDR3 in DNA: TGTGCCAGCAGCTTAGGCATGACGGGTGAAGCTTTCTTT. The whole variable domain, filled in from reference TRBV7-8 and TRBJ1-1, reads GAGVSQSPRYKVAKRGQDVALRCDPISGHVSLFWYQQALGQGPEFLTYFQNEAQLDKSGLPSDRFFAERPEGSVSTLKIQRTQQEDSAVYLCASSLGMTGEAFFGQGTRLTVV.

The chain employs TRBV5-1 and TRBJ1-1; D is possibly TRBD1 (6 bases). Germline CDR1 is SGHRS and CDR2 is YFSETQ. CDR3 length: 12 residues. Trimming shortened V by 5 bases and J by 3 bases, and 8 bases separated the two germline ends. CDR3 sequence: CASSRTDTEAFF. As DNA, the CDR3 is TGCGCCAGCAGTAGGACAGACACTGAAGCTTTCTTT.

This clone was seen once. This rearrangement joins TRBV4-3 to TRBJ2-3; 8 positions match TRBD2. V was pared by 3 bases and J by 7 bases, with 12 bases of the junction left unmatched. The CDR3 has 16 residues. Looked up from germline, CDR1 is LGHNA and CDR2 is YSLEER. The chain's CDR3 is CASSQGRRSGGYTQYF. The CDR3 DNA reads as TGCGCCAGCAGCCAGGGTCGCAGATCGGGGGGGTATACGCAGTATTTT.

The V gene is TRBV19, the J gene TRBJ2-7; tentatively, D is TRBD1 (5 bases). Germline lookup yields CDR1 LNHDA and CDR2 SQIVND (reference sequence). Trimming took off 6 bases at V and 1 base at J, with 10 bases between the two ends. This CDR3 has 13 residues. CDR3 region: CASRRQGSYEQYF. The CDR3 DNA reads TGTGCCAGTAGGAGGCAGGGTTCCTACGAGCAGTACTTC.

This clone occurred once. The CDR3 region is CASSTTGVKGTEAFF. The DNA of the CDR3 is TGTGCCAGCTCAACGACAGGGGTGAAGGGCACTGAAGCTTTCTTT. J is TRBJ1-1 and V is TRBV18, with 8 bases aligning to TRBD1. After removal of 5 bases from V and 4 bases from J, the junction contained 9 bases not matched to a gene. The CDR3 covers 15 residues. CDR1 KGHSH and CDR2 LQKENI come from the germline V gene.

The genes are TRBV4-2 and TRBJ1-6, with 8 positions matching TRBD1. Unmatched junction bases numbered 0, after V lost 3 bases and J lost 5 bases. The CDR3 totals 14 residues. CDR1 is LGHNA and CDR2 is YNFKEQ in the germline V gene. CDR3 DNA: TGTGCCAGCAGCCAGGGACAGGATAATTCACCCCTCCACTTT. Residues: CASSQGQDNSPLHF.

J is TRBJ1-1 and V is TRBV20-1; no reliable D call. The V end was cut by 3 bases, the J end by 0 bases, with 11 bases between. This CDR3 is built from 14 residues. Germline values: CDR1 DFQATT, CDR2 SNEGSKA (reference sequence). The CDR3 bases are TGCAGTGCTAGTCTGAGACGGATGAACACTGAAGCTTTCTTT. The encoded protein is CSASLRRMNTEAFF.

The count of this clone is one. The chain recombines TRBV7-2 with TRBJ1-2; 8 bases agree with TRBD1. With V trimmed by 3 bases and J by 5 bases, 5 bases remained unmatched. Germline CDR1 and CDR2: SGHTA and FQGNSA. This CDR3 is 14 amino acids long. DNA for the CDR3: TGTGCCAGCAGCTTGGACCGACAGGGGTATGGCTACACCTTC. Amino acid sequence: CASSLDRQGYGYTF.

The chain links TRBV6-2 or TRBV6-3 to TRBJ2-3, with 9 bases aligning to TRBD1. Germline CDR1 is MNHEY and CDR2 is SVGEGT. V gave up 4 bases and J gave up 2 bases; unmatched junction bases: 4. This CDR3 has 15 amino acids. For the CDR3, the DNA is TGTGCCAGCAGTTTACAGGGGGCGATCACAGATACGCAGTATTTT. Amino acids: CASSLQGAITDTQYF.

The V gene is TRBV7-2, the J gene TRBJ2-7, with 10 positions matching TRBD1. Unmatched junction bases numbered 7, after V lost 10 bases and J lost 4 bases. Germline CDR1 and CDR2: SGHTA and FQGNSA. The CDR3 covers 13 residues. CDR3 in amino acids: CATHDRGRYEQYF. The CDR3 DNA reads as TGTGCCACCCATGACAGGGGGCGGTACGAGCAGTACTTC. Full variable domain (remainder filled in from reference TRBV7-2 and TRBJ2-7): GAGVSQSPSNKVTEKGKDVELRCDPISGHTALYWYRQSLGQGLEFLIYFQGNSAPDKSGLPSDRFSAERTGGSVSTLTIQRTQQEDSAVYLCATHDRGRYEQYFGPGTRLTVT.

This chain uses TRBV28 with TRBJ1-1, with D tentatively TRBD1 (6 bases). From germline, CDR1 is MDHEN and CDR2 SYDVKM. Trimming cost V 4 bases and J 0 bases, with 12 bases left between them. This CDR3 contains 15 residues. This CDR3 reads CASSSPGTLNTEAFF. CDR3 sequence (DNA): TGTGCCAGCAGTTCCCCCGGGACACTGAACACTGAAGCTTTCTTT.

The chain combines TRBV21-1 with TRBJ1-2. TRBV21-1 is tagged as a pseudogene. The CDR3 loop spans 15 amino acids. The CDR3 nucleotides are TGTGCCAGCCCTATTTTTTTCCAGGAGAGCTATGGCTACACCTTC. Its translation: CASPIFFQESYGYTF.

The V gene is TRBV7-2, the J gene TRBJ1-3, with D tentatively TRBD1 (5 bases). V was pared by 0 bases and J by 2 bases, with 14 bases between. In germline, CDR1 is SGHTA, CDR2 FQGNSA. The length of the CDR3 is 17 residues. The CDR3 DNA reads TGTGCCAGCAGCTTAGCGGGACGTGTCTTACCTGGAAACACCATATATTTT. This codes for CASSLAGRVLPGNTIYF.

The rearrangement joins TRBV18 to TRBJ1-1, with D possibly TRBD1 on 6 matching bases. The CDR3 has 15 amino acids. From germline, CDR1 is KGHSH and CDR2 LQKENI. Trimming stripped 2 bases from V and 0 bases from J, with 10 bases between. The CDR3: CASSPWDKMNTEAFF. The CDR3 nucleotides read TGTGCCAGCTCACCATGGGACAAGATGAACACTGAAGCTTTCTTT.

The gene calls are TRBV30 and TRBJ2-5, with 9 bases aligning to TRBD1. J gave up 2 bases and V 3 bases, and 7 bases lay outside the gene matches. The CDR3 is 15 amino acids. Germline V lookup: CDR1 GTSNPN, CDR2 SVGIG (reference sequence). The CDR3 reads CAWSADRGDQETQYF. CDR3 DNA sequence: TGTGCCTGGAGCGCGGACAGGGGCGATCAAGAGACCCAGTACTTC.